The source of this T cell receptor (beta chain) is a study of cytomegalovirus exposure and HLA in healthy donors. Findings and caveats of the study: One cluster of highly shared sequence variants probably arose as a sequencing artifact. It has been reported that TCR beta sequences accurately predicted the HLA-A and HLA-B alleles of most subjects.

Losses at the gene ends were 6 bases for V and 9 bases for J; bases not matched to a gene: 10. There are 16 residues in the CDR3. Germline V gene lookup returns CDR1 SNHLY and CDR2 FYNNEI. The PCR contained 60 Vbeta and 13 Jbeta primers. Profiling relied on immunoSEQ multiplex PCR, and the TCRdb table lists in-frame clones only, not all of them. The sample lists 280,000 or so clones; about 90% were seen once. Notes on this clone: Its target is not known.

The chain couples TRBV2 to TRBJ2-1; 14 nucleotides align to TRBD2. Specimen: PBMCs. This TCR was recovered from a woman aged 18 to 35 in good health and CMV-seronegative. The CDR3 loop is CASSETSGGALGEQFF. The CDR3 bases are TGTGCCAGCAGCGAGACTAGCGGGGGGGCCCTGGGTGAGCAGTTCTTC. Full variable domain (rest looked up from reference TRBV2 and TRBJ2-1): EPEVTQTPSHQVTQMGQEVILRCVPISNHLYFYWYRQILGQKVEFLVSFYNNEISEKSEIFDDQFSVERPDGSNFTLKIRSTKLEDSAMYFCASSETSGGALGEQFFGPGTRLTVL.